Listed here is a single T cell receptor beta chain. No antigen is known for it. No much larger clone is present one base from it, and per-base qualities are unavailable. The source of the sample is a study of blood T cell repertoires in COVID-19 (dated by TCRdb to the early 2020s). With respect to the entire study: The collaborator samples originated in the United States, Italy and Spain and spanned the acute and convalescent phases of COVID-19. The prospective study material was composed of cDNA or gDNA derived from T cells, B-cell-depleted T cells, or PBMCs. Deeply sampled blood TCRbeta repertoires from subjects exposed to, actively infected with, or recovered from COVID-19 were included in the dataset. The repertoires were made available in a free public database intended to serve as a resource for research on the immune response to SARS-CoV-2. Samples came from the ongoing ImmuneRACE study (first 160 participants) plus 1,254 subjects from 6 global collaborators. The sample metadata nearly always contained a de-identified subject ID, COVID-19 status, age in years and sex. HLA class I and class II types, where available, came from metadata supplied by the sample provider rather than from assay-based typing. What the authors observed across the whole study: The quantity of clinical and demographic metadata differed by source and by participant and was supplied without curation.

The immunoSEQ Assay, a bias-controlled multiplex PCR, was used to amplify TCRbeta CDR3 regions from genomic DNA. The authors processed their data as follows. Nucleated cell counts per sample were estimated from amplification of reference gene primers within the assay. To quantify the absolute abundance of each unique TCRbeta CDR3 rearrangement, sequence reads were collapsed and filtered. For each sample, productive Simpson clonality was calculated as the square root of Simpson's diversity index over productive rearrangements. TCRdb took this table from immuneACCESS and kept in-frame rearrangements with V and J called. Such tables lack part of the clones; where checked against another copy, unresolved V genes explain under half of the gap, and the rest is unexplained. The V and J calls and clone size come from that table; D and trimming were worked out from the DNA. This sample lists 250,000 to 350,000 clones; about 88% were detected once. Jointly, the top ten make up around 10% of the sample.

At one collaborating source in Seattle, patients were enrolled during active infection and were followed longitudinally through the course of disease. Each collaborating institution followed its own protocols to collect whole blood in K2EDTA tubes. For TCRbeta analysis, collaborators shipped samples as frozen whole blood, isolated PBMCs, or DNA extracted from either of those sample types. Taken from cysteine to phenylalanine, the CDR3 has 15 residues. Only the CDR3 portion is preserved as DNA: 45 bases, with reading frame beginning at the first base. V is cut by 5 bases and J by 9 bases, and the space between the germline ends is 20 bases. CDR1 and CDR2, looked up from the germline V gene, are MDHEN and SYDVKM.

This clonotype was sampled from a woman aged 30 to 39 with COVID-19, enrolled during active disease. Recombination linked TRBV28 to TRBJ2-1, and TRBD2 may be the D gene, going by 5 matching bases. What was sequenced was peripheral blood. The DNA sequence reads TGTGCCAGCAGTACCCGGGCGAGGGCGGAAGGTGAGCAGTTCTTC. Its protein reads: CASSTRARAEGEQFF.